What follows are 29 T cell receptor beta chains derived from one specimen sequenced in a study of T-cell reconstitution after alpha-beta-depleted transplantation in children. Unique molecular identifiers featured in how the TCRbeta library was prepared. TCRdb re-analysed the PCR reads in MiXCR, keeping a single row per CDR3 protein. Here the sample spans about 250,000 distinct CDR3 sequences, more than 20% being singletons. The sample was PBMCs, mostly from graft donor cells, taken 360 days after TCRalphabeta/CD19-depleted stem cell transplant. These receptors originate from a female patient aged 2-9 years who had a stem cell transplant for congenital amegakaryocytic thrombocytopenia, so the T cells may come from the graft donor.

V gene TRBV7-2 combines with J gene TRBJ2-7, with 7 bases aligning to TRBD1. Germline V gene sequence: CDR1 SGHTA, CDR2 FQGNSA. After removal of 4 bases from V and 3 bases from J, the junction contained 9 bases not matched to a gene. The length of the CDR3 is 15 residues. The CDR3 loop is CASSSSGQPYYEQYF. Here the CDR3 DNA reads TGTGCCAGCAGCTCCTCGGGACAGCCCTACTACGAGCAGTACTTC.

DNA for the CDR3: TGTGCCAGCAGACACACAGGGGACACTGAAGCTTTCTTT. Translation: CASRHTGDTEAFF. The chain links TRBV2 to TRBJ1-1, with 7 bases identical to TRBD1. CDR3 size: 13 residues. Losses at the gene ends were 6 bases for V and 3 bases for J; bases not matched to a gene: 4. Germline V gives CDR1 SNHLY, CDR2 FYNNEI.

This clonotype was detected only a few times. The chain uses TRBV12-3 or TRBV12-4 and TRBJ2-3; 10 bases are a match to TRBD1. This CDR3 is 14 amino acids long. Trimming cost V 7 bases and J 1 base; bases outside gene matches: 2. CDR3 region: CASKGTGGTDTQYF. The CDR3 region has the DNA TGTGCCAGCAAAGGGACAGGGGGCACAGATACGCAGTATTTT.

This sequence joins TRBV25-1 and TRBJ1-5; D perhaps matches TRBD1 (5 bases). With 6 bases removed from V and 0 bases from J, the gap between germline ends came to 15 bases. The CDR3 is 16 amino acids. Germline CDR1 MGHDK, CDR2 SYGVNS. The CDR3 loop is CASSHWEGYSNQPQHF. Written as DNA, the CDR3 is TGTGCCAGCAGCCACTGGGAGGGGTATAGCAATCAGCCCCAGCATTTT.

The chain is built from TRBV7-2 and TRBJ2-1; TRBD2 is a possible D gene (6 bases). CDR1 and CDR2 (germline): SGHTA, FQGNSA. There are 14 residues in the CDR3. V lost 3 bases to trimming and J lost 5 bases, with 11 bases between them. CDR3 sequence reads: CASSLEVADNEQFF. CDR3 coding DNA: TGTGCCAGCAGCTTGGAGGTAGCGGACAATGAGCAGTTCTTC.

The V gene is TRBV4-1, the J gene TRBJ1-4, with D unresolved. The germline V gene has CDR1 MGHRA and CDR2 YSYEKL. V shed 1 base and J shed 8 bases, with 14 bases lying between them. This CDR3 has 15 residues. The DNA of the CDR3 is TGCGCCAGCAGCCAAGTTTTCGGGTTTTTGGAAAAACTGTTTTTT. It codes for CASSQVFGFLEKLFF.

This clonotype appeared many times. The V gene is TRBV10-3, the J gene TRBJ2-3; D may be TRBD2 (6 bases). The CDR3 spans 14 residues. Per the germline V gene, CDR1 is ENHRY and CDR2 is SYGVKD. Trimming shortened V by 6 bases and J by 2 bases, and 12 bases separated the two germline ends. The CDR3: CAIRDLAFTDTQYF. The CDR3 DNA sequence: TGTGCCATCAGGGACCTAGCGTTCACAGATACGCAGTATTTT.

There are a few counts of this clonotype. The chain links TRBV12-3 or TRBV12-4 to TRBJ1-2; D is unclear. The CDR3 totals 14 residues. V was clipped by 3 bases and J by 4 bases, with 12 bases between them. The chain's CDR3 is CASSFLARSYGYTF. CDR3 in DNA: TGTGCCAGCAGTTTTCTCGCCAGAAGCTATGGCTACACCTTC.

This chain links TRBV10-3 with TRBJ2-2, with 15 bases lining up with TRBD2. CDR1 and CDR2 from the germline V gene are ENHRY and SYGVKD. The length of the CDR3 is 18 residues. J was trimmed by 0 bases and V by 6 bases; bases with no gene match: 5. In DNA, the CDR3 is TGTGCCATCAGGAAGGGACTAGCGGGGGGCCCGAACACCGGGGAGCTGTTTTTT. This gives the protein CAIRKGLAGGPNTGELFF.

The chain recombines TRBV4-1 with TRBJ1-4; 8 bases are shared with TRBD1. The germline CDR1 and CDR2 sequences are MGHRA and YSYEKL. V lost 4 bases and J lost 6; bases outside the gene matches: 7. CDR3 length: 15 amino acids. The CDR3: CASSPDRDGDEKLFF. The DNA for the CDR3 is TGCGCCAGCAGCCCGGACAGGGACGGGGATGAAAAACTGTTTTTT.

A few counts support this clonotype. This chain links TRBV2 with TRBJ2-5, with D possibly matching TRBD2 (5 bases). The CDR3 is 13 amino acids. Trimming stripped 6 bases from V and 5 bases from J, with 13 bases between. CDR1 and CDR2 from the germline V gene are SNHLY and FYNNEI. Here the CDR3 reads CASRPRVSETQYF. CDR3 sequence (DNA): TGTGCCAGCAGGCCGCGGGTGAGCGAGACCCAGTACTTC.

This clonotype was picked up a small number of times. The chain is built from TRBV12-3 or TRBV12-4 and TRBJ2-2; TRBD2 is a possible D gene (5 bases). The CDR3 is 15 amino acids. V lost 3 bases, J lost 7 bases, and 15 bases lay in between. Here the CDR3 reads CASSFHYRGYGELFF. The CDR3 nucleotides are TGTGCCAGCAGTTTTCATTACCGAGGGTACGGGGAGCTGTTTTTT.

This sequence joins TRBV4-1 and TRBJ2-1; D might be TRBD1 or TRBD2, each matching 5 bases. The ends were cut back, 3 bases at V and 7 bases at J, with 13 bases in the middle. This CDR3 spans 14 amino acids. CDR1 MGHRA and CDR2 YSYEKL come from the germline V gene. CDR3 in DNA: TGCGCCAGCAGCCATGACGGGACCGCTAATGAGCAGTTCTTC. Its protein product is CASSHDGTANEQFF.

This clonotype turned up a few times. This sequence joins TRBV20-1 and TRBJ2-1; 7 nucleotides agree with TRBD2. CDR1 and CDR2 from the germline V gene are DFQATT and SNEGSKA (reference sequence). The CDR3 consists of 13 residues. Losses at the gene ends were 6 bases for V and 3 bases for J; bases not matched to a gene: 5. The DNA of the CDR3 is TGCAGTGCCACTCGGGACTACTACAATGAGCAGTTCTTC. It is translated as CSATRDYYNEQFF.

This clonotype occurred a few times. The rearrangement links TRBV4-1 to TRBJ2-3; a possible D gene is TRBD1 (5 bases). V lost 7 bases, J lost 10 bases, and 21 bases lay in between. CDR1 and CDR2 (germline): MGHRA, YSYEKL. This CDR3 comprises 14 residues. The CDR3 sequence is CASNTYQGYEAQYF. The DNA of the CDR3 is TGCGCCAGCAATACGTATCAGGGCTACGAAGCGCAGTATTTT.

This clonotype was counted only a few times. This rearrangement joins TRBV20-1 to TRBJ1-2, with a tentative D call TRBD1 (5 bases). Deletions cut 1 base from V and 5 bases from J, with 17 bases between. Germline V gene data show CDR1 as DFQATT and CDR2 as SNEGSKA (reference sequence). The CDR3 is 15 residues long. Here the CDR3 reads CSARASPGPFYGYTF. CDR3 coding DNA: TGCAGTGCTAGAGCTAGCCCGGGACCCTTTTATGGCTACACCTTC.

V usage is TRBV20-1 and J usage is TRBJ1-5; a weak D match, TRBD1 (6 bases). Germline CDR1 DFQATT, CDR2 SNEGSKA (reference sequence). V was clipped by 5 bases and J by 2 bases, with 13 bases between them. This CDR3 has 14 residues. In DNA form, the CDR3 reads TGCAGTGCTCCTCCGAGGGGGGGCAATCAGCCCCAGCATTTT. Its protein product is CSAPPRGGNQPQHF.

This clonotype showed up just a few times. The chain employs TRBV10-3 and TRBJ1-1; a possible D gene is TRBD1 (6 bases). CDR1 and CDR2 (germline): ENHRY, SYGVKD. The V and J ends lost 7 bases and 6 bases respectively, with 18 bases between them. The CDR3 runs 14 residues. The CDR3 sequence: CAINQGTGGAEAFF. For the CDR3, the DNA is TGTGCCATCAATCAGGGGACCGGGGGGGCTGAAGCTTTCTTT.

This clonotype was counted a few times. V is TRBV12-3 or TRBV12-4 and J is TRBJ2-1; the D gene is possibly TRBD1 (6 bases). The CDR3 spans 20 residues. V was trimmed by 4 bases and J by 0 bases, leaving 25 bases between them. The CDR3 loop reads CASSSLGHRALLSSYNEQFF. The CDR3 coding sequence is TGTGCCAGCAGTTCCCTCGGCCACAGGGCCCTCCTCAGCTCCTACAATGAGCAGTTCTTC.

V usage is TRBV2 and J usage is TRBJ2-6, with a possible D match to TRBD1 (5 bases). The V and J ends lost 4 bases and 2 bases respectively, with 9 bases between them. The germline V gene has CDR1 SNHLY and CDR2 FYNNEI. The CDR3 length is 15 residues. The CDR3 nucleotides are TGTGCCAGCAGTGTCCCCAGGGCTGGGGCCAACGTCCTGACTTTC. Protein sequence: CASSVPRAGANVLTF.

This clonotype has at least ten counts. The V call is TRBV20-1, the J call TRBJ2-7; D is perhaps TRBD1 or TRBD2 (5 bases each). The CDR3 consists of 12 residues. Germline V gene lookup returns CDR1 DFQATT and CDR2 SNEGSKA (reference sequence). Trimming left V 2 bases short and J 12 bases short, with 17 bases between. The CDR3 region has the DNA TGCAGTGCTAGATTTCTACCGGGACCTTCGTACTTC. Encoded protein: CSARFLPGPSYF.

The chain joins TRBV3-1 to TRBJ2-1; a possible D gene is TRBD1 (6 bases). Germline-derived CDR1 and CDR2 are LGHDT and YNNKEL (reference sequence). The V gene lost 6 bases and the J gene lost 7 bases, with 10 bases spanning the gap. The CDR3 is 12 residues long. The CDR3 DNA sequence: TGTGCCAGCAGTCCCACAGGGAATGAGCAGTTCTTC. It yields the protein CASSPTGNEQFF.

In this sample, this clonotype turned up a few times. The gene calls are TRBV6-2 or TRBV6-3 and TRBJ2-7; TRBD1 is a possible D gene (5 bases). V was shortened by 1 base and J by 5 bases, with 15 bases between the two germline ends. This CDR3 is built from 15 residues. Germline CDR1 MNHEY, CDR2 SVGEGT. DNA of the CDR3: TGTGCCAGCAGTTACTTCGCAGGGATCATCGACGAGCAGTACTTC. This encodes CASSYFAGIIDEQYF.

This clonotype was seen more than once but under ten times. This rearrangement joins TRBV12-3 or TRBV12-4 to TRBJ1-4; unclear D gene. V dropped 2 bases and J dropped 4 bases, with 8 bases sitting between them. The CDR3 runs to 14 residues. CDR3 DNA sequence: TGTGCCAGCAGTTTACAAGGGTTTAATGAAAAACTGTTTTTT. As protein: CASSLQGFNEKLFF.

V is TRBV7-8 and J is TRBJ2-5; 9 nucleotides align to TRBD1. The CDR3 extends over 19 amino acids. V shed 4 bases, J shed 2 bases, and the junction held 17 bases outside the gene matches. In germline, CDR1 is SGHVS, CDR2 FQNEAQ. This CDR3 reads CASSYWTPPQDRGQETQYF. As DNA, the CDR3 is TGTGCCAGCAGCTACTGGACCCCCCCGCAGGACAGGGGTCAAGAGACCCAGTACTTC.

This clonotype turned up a few times. The V gene is TRBV5-5, the J gene TRBJ2-3, with 9 positions matching TRBD2. V was pared by 4 bases and J by 3 bases, with 3 bases of the junction left unmatched. The germline V gene has CDR1 SGHKS and CDR2 YYEKEE (reference sequence). This CDR3 is built from 14 residues. This CDR3 reads CASSPTSGTDTQYF. In DNA form, the CDR3 reads TGTGCCAGCAGCCCGACTAGCGGTACAGATACGCAGTATTTT.

The chain is built from TRBV20-1 and TRBJ1-1; D is undetermined. Germline CDR1 reads DFQATT; CDR2 reads SNEGSKA (reference sequence). V shed 0 bases and J shed 3 bases, with 14 bases lying between them. This CDR3 comprises 15 residues. The CDR3 DNA reads as TGCAGTGCTAGAGATATAATGGGTGGGTACACTGAAGCTTTCTTT. It translates to CSARDIMGGYTEAFF.

This clonotype was seen a few times. J is TRBJ2-3 and V is TRBV2; D unclear. The CDR3 contains 15 residues. Germline CDR1 SNHLY, CDR2 FYNNEI. The germline V and J ends were trimmed by 4 bases and 0 bases, with 11 bases remaining between them. As DNA, the CDR3 is TGTGCCAGCAGTGCGAGAAGAGCTAGCACAGATACGCAGTATTTT. Amino acids: CASSARRASTDTQYF.

The chain joins TRBV5-1 to TRBJ2-6; 10 nucleotides agree with TRBD1. Germline V gene sequence: CDR1 SGHRS, CDR2 YFSETQ. This CDR3 is built from 17 residues. Trimming removed 4 bases from V and 0 bases from J; junction bases left unmatched: 4. CDR3 sequence reads: CASSRTGGVSGANVLTF. For the CDR3, the DNA is TGCGCCAGCAGCAGGACAGGGGGAGTCTCTGGGGCCAACGTCCTGACTTTC.